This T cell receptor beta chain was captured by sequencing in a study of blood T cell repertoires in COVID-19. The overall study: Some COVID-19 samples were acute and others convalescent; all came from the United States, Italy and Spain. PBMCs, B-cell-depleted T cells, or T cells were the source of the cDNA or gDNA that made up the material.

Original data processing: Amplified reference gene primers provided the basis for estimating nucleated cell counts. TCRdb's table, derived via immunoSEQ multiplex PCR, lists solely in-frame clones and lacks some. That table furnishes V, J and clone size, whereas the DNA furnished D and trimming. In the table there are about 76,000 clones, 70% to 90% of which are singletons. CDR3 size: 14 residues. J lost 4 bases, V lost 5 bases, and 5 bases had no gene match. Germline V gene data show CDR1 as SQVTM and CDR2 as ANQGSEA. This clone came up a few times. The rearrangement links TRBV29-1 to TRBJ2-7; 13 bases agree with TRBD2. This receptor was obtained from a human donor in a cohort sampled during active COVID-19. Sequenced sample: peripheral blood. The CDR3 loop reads CSVLGLAGKYEQYF. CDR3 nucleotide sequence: TGCAGCGTTTTGGGACTAGCGGGGAAATACGAGCAGTACTTC.